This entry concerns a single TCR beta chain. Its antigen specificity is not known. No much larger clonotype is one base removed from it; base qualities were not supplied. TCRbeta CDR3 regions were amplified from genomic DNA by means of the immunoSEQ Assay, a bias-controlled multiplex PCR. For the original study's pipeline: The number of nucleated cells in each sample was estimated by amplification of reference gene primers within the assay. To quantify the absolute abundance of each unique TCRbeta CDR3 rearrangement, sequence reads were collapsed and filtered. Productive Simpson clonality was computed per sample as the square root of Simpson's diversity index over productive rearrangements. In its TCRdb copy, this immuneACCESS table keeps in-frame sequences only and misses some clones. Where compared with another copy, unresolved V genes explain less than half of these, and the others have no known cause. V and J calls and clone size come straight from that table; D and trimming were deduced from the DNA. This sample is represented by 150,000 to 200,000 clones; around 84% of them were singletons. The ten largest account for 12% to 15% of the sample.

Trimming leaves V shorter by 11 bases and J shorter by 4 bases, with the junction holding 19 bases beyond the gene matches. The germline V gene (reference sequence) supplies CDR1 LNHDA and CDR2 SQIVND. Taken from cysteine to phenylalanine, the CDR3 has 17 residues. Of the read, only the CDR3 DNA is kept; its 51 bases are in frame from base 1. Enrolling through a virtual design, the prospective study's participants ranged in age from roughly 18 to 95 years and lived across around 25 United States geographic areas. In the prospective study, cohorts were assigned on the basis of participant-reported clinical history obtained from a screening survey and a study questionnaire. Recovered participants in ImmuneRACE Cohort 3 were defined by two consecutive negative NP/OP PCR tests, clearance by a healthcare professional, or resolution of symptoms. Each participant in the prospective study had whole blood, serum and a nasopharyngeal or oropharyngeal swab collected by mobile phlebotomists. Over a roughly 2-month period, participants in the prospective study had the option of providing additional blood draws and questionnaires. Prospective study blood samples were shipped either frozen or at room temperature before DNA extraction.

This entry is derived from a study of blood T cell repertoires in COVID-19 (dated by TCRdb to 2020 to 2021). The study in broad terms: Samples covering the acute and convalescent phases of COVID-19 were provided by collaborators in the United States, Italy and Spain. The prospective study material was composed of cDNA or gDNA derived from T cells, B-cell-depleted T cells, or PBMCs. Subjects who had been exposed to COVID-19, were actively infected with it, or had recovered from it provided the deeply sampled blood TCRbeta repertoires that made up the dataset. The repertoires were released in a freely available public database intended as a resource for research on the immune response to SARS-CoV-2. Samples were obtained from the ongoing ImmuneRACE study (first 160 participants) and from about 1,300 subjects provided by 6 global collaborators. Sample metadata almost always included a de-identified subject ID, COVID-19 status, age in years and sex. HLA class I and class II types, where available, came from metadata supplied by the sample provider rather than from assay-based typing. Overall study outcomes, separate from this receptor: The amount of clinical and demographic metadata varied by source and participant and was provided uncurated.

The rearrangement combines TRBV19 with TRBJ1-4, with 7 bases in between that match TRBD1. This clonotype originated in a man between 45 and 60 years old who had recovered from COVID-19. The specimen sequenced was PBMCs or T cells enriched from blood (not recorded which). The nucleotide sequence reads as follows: TGTGCCCCCAACGGAGTTGAGGACAGGAACCTTAATGAAAAACTGTTTTTT. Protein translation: CAPNGVEDRNLNEKLFF.